This T cell receptor beta chain was retrieved from a study of T cell changes during pregnancy in multiple sclerosis. Per germline, CDR1 SGDLS and CDR2 YYNGEE. Losses at the gene ends were 4 bases for V and 6 bases for J; bases not matched to a gene: 2. The CDR3 runs 13 residues. The protocol was immunoSEQ multiplex PCR, while the TCRdb copy is restricted to in-frame clones and leaves out a portion. The table includes about 51,000 clones, around 94% detected once. V gene TRBV9 combines with J gene TRBJ1-2; 11 bases map to TRBD1. Sequences were derived from CD4+ T cells from peripheral blood mononuclear cells, sampled in the second trimester of pregnancy. The receptor comes from a female donor with multiple sclerosis, enrolled in a pregnancy study. This CDR3 reads CASSRDRGDGYTF. The CDR3 nucleotides read TGTGCCAGCAGCCGGGACAGGGGGGATGGCTACACCTTC.